Presented here are 27 T cell receptor beta chains from one specimen sequenced in a study of T cell repertoires in cytomegalovirus infection. TCRdb re-derived calls from the reads in MiXCR, one entry per CDR3 protein. Among 450,000 to 650,000 distinct CDR3 sequences listed, roughly 29% were seen once. The sequenced sample was PBMCs. Source of these receptors: a human donor in good health (CMV status not recorded). Some clones in this sample may be carry-over from other donors' samples.

V and J are TRBV12-3 or TRBV12-4 and TRBJ2-7, with 8 bases fitting TRBD1. Trimming removed 5 bases from V and 6 bases from J; junction bases left unmatched: 6. The CDR3 runs 13 residues. The CDR3 DNA is TGTGCCAGCAGTGTCGACAGGGGTAGCGAGCAGTACTTC. The encoded protein is CASSVDRGSEQYF.

The chain employs TRBV30 and TRBJ2-4; tentatively, D is TRBD2 (7 bases). Trimming pared 5 bases from V and 7 bases from J, leaving 12 bases between. Germline CDR1 and CDR2: GTSNPN and SVGIG (reference sequence). The CDR3 contains 12 residues. The CDR3 here is CAWSRGGNIQYF. DNA of the CDR3: TGTGCCTGGTCGAGGGGGGGGAACATTCAGTACTTC. Drawing the rest from reference TRBV30 and TRBJ2-4, the complete variable domain is SQTIHQWPATLVQPVGSPLSLECTVEGTSNPNLYWYRQAAGRGLQLLFYSVGIGQISSEVPQNLSASRPQDRQFILSSKKLLLSDSGFYLCAWSRGGNIQYFGAGTRLSVL.

This clonotype has only a few counts. This sequence joins TRBV5-4 and TRBJ2-2; 7 bases are a match to TRBD1. The CDR3 is 15 amino acids. Germline V gene data show CDR1 as SGHNT and CDR2 as YYREEE (reference sequence). The V gene end was trimmed by 6 bases and the J gene end by 0 bases; junction bases not matched to a gene: 5. The CDR3 bases are TGTGCCAGCACCATGACAGGGACGAACACCGGGGAGCTGTTTTTT. Protein sequence: CASTMTGTNTGELFF.

This clonotype was found many times. This sequence joins TRBV11-2 and TRBJ2-1; D is tentatively TRBD1 or TRBD2 (5 bases each). CDR1 SGHAT and CDR2 FQNNGV come from the germline V gene. The CDR3 runs to 16 residues. Trimming left V 7 bases short and J 2 bases short, with 18 bases between. CDR3 loop: CASTREGPRAYNEQFF. CDR3 bases: TGTGCCAGCACCAGAGAGGGACCACGTGCCTACAATGAGCAGTTCTTC. Filled out from reference TRBV11-2 and TRBJ2-1, the complete variable domain reads EAGVAQSPRYKIIEKRQSVAFWCNPISGHATLYWYQQILGQGPKLLIQFQNNGVVDDSQLPKDRFSAERLKGVDSTLKIQPAKLEDSAVYLCASTREGPRAYNEQFFGPGTRLTVL.

V and J are TRBV12-3 or TRBV12-4 and TRBJ2-1; D remains ambiguous. V gave up 3 bases and J gave up 9 bases, with 6 bases separating them. This CDR3 spans 11 amino acids. CDR3 region: CASSFSSEQFF. CDR3 coding DNA: TGTGCCAGCAGTTTTTCGAGTGAGCAGTTCTTC.

This rearrangement joins TRBV4-1 to TRBJ2-1, with D perhaps matching TRBD2 (7 bases). Trimming pared 2 bases from V and 9 bases from J, leaving 26 bases between. Germline CDR1 is MGHRA and CDR2 is YSYEKL. This CDR3 spans 18 amino acids. In DNA form, the CDR3 reads TGCGCCAGCAGCCAATCCAGGGGAAAGTCGGGAGGAGGCGTTGAGCAGTTCTTC. Its translation is CASSQSRGKSGGGVEQFF.

This clonotype occurred many times. The V call is TRBV6-2 or TRBV6-3, the J call TRBJ2-1; 7 bases are shared with TRBD1. The junction had 2 bases not matched to a gene; V was cut back by 6 bases and J by 9 bases. CDR3 length equals 11 residues. Germline V gives CDR1 MNHEY, CDR2 SVGEGT. This chain's CDR3 is CASRRQGEQFF. The CDR3, as DNA: TGTGCCAGCAGACGACAGGGTGAGCAGTTCTTC.

V and J are TRBV30 and TRBJ1-4; the D gene is possibly TRBD1 (5 bases). This CDR3 region has 16 residues. V was trimmed by 0 bases and J by 1 base, leaving 12 bases between them. CDR1 GTSNPN and CDR2 SVGIG come from the germline V gene (reference sequence). In DNA, the CDR3 is TGTGCCTGGAGTGTGTCGCAGGGTAGAACTAATGAAAAACTGTTTTTT. Translating gives CAWSVSQGRTNEKLFF.

The chain uses TRBV29-1 and TRBJ2-1, with a weak D call TRBD2 (6 bases). The germline gives CDR1 SQVTM, CDR2 ANQGSEA. The CDR3 is made up of 11 amino acids. Between the trimmed V and J ends, which lost 4 bases and 7 bases, there was a span of 8 bases. The CDR3 DNA reads as TGCAGCGTTGTGCGGGGAAATGAGCAGTTCTTC. The encoded protein is CSVVRGNEQFF.

This chain links TRBV6-2 or TRBV6-3 with TRBJ1-1; D unclear. Trimming pared 8 bases from V and 0 bases from J, leaving 7 bases between. The CDR3 loop spans 12 amino acids. From germline, CDR1 is MNHEY and CDR2 SVGEGT. The CDR3, as DNA: TGTGCCAGCCGCAAGATGAACACTGAAGCTTTCTTT. Translated, it gives CASRKMNTEAFF.

Concerning this clonotype: This may come from a read error, since a much larger clone is one base off. V is TRBV5-4 and J is TRBJ2-3, with no clear D. The CDR3 spans 14 residues. V lost 4 bases to trimming and J lost 0 bases, with 9 bases between them. In germline, CDR1 is SGHNT, CDR2 YYREEE (reference sequence). The CDR3 nucleotides read TGTGCCAGCAGCCGCGCCTCTAGCACAGATACGCAGTATTTT. Translation gives CASSRASSTDTQYF. The variable domain in full, completed from reference TRBV5-4 and TRBJ2-3, reads ETGVTQSPTHLIKTRGQQVTLRCSSQSGHNTVSWYQQALGQGPQFIFQYYREEENGRGNFPPRFSGLQFPNYSSELNVNALELDDSALYLCASSRASSTDTQYFGPGTRLTVL.

In this sample, this clonotype turned up once. CDR3 region: CASSSGTGFGPAFF. The CDR3, as DNA: TGTGCCAGCAGCTCCGGGACAGGGTTCGGGCCGGCTTTCTTT. The V gene is TRBV28, the J gene TRBJ1-1; 9 nucleotides match TRBD1. The CDR3 spans 14 residues. J was trimmed by 11 bases and V by 6 bases; bases with no gene match: 13. In germline, CDR1 is MDHEN, CDR2 SYDVKM.

The chain is built from TRBV18 and TRBJ2-7; TRBD1 or TRBD2 may be the D gene (5 bases each). V was shortened by 0 bases and J by 4 bases, with 16 bases between the two germline ends. This CDR3 region has 16 residues. CDR1 is KGHSH, CDR2 LQKENI, per germline. This CDR3 reads CASSPPGTVLSYEQYV. In nucleotides, the CDR3 is TGTGCCAGCTCACCACCAGGGACCGTGCTGTCTTACGAGCAGTACGTC.

This clonotype was observed at least ten times. This chain uses TRBV7-2 with TRBJ2-1, with 10 bases identical to TRBD2. Germline-derived CDR1 and CDR2 are SGHTA and FQGNSA. The CDR3 loop spans 15 amino acids. Germline trimming cut 6 bases from V and 4 bases from J; bases unmatched to any gene: 6. The CDR3 nucleotides are TGTGCCAGCAGAAAACTAGCGGGGATTTACAATGAGCAGTTCTTC. Translation: CASRKLAGIYNEQFF.

A few counts support this clonotype. The genes are TRBV28 and TRBJ1-1; 7 nucleotides agree with TRBD1. J lost 1 base, V lost 6 bases, and 8 bases had no gene match. The germline gives CDR1 MDHEN, CDR2 SYDVKM. CDR3 size: 15 residues. The CDR3 DNA reads TGTGCCAGCAGCACACCCAGGGACAGGAACACTGAAGCTTTCTTT. This encodes CASSTPRDRNTEAFF.

This clonotype came up a few times. The chain couples TRBV5-1 to TRBJ1-5; no firm D call. Germline lookup yields CDR1 SGHRS and CDR2 YFSETQ. This CDR3 is built from 12 residues. V lost 4 bases to trimming and J lost 8 bases, with 10 bases between them. The CDR3 here is CASSPDGEPQHF. CDR3 sequence (DNA): TGCGCCAGCAGCCCGGACGGGGAGCCCCAGCATTTT.

The chain has TRBV7-9 and TRBJ1-3; a possible D gene is TRBD1 (5 bases). This CDR3 has 15 residues. V was clipped by 1 base and J by 1 base, with 8 bases between them. Germline CDR1 SEHNR, CDR2 FQNEAQ (reference sequence). Here the CDR3 reads CASSLGGWSGNTIYF. CDR3 sequence (DNA): TGTGCCAGCAGCTTAGGGGGCTGGTCTGGAAACACCATATATTTT.

This clonotype came up many times. The V call is TRBV7-8, the J call TRBJ2-5, with 7 bases matching TRBD2. After removal of 5 bases from V and 5 bases from J, the junction contained 11 bases not matched to a gene. The CDR3 runs to 15 residues. Per germline, CDR1 SGHVS and CDR2 FQNEAQ. The CDR3 here is CASSPRGGEWETQYF. In nucleotides, the CDR3 is TGTGCCAGCAGCCCCCGTGGGGGGGAATGGGAGACCCAGTACTTC.

In its sample, this clonotype was seen many times. The chain joins TRBV11-2 to TRBJ2-1; 8 bases are a match to TRBD2. The germline V gene encodes CDR1 SGHAT and CDR2 FQNNGV. The CDR3 consists of 18 residues. The trim removed 3 bases at V and 2 bases at J, leaving 12 bases unmatched. The CDR3 protein is CASSFKVFLAGPYNEQFF. CDR3 nucleotides: TGTGCCAGCAGCTTCAAAGTATTCCTAGCGGGTCCCTACAATGAGCAGTTCTTC.

This clonotype was observed once. The V gene is TRBV4-1, the J gene TRBJ2-7, with D unclear. Trimming cost V 0 bases and J 3 bases, with 9 bases left between them. The CDR3 runs to 14 residues. CDR1 is MGHRA, CDR2 YSYEKL, per germline. CDR3 sequence (DNA): TGCGCCAGCAGCCAAGAAGGCAGTGACTACGAGCAGTACTTC. As protein: CASSQEGSDYEQYF.

V and J are TRBV5-1 and TRBJ2-7; 7 bases map to TRBD2. J lost 3 bases, V lost 4 bases, and 7 bases had no gene match. The CDR3 loop spans 14 amino acids. Germline values: CDR1 SGHRS, CDR2 YFSETQ. CDR3 sequence (DNA): TGCGCCAGCAGCCAACCGACTAGCAACTACGAGCAGTACTTC. This gives the protein CASSQPTSNYEQYF. The variable domain in full, with the rest retrieved from reference TRBV5-1 and TRBJ2-7, is KAGVTQTPRYLIKTRGQQVTLSCSPISGHRSVSWYQQTPGQGLQFLFEYFSETQRNKGNFPGRFSGRQFSNSRSEMNVSTLELGDSALYLCASSQPTSNYEQYFGPGTRLTVT.

As to this clonotype: A read error may produce the germline difference seen at one junction end. The chain uses TRBV7-8 and TRBJ1-2, with D possibly matching TRBD1 (6 bases). The CDR3 contains 13 residues. Germline V gene data show CDR1 as SGHVS and CDR2 as FQNEAQ. This CDR3 is CASSSPGGHGDTF. The DNA for the CDR3 is TGTGCCAGCAGCTCCCCGGGGGGGCATGGCGACACCTTC.

The DNA for the CDR3 is TGTGCCACCAGCTCAAGGAACACCGGGGAGCTGTTTTTT. As protein: CATSSRNTGELFF. The chain employs TRBV24-1 and TRBJ2-2; no clear D. There are 13 residues in the CDR3. Germline loops: CDR1 KGHDR, CDR2 SFDVKD. V gave up 7 bases and J gave up 1 base, with 6 bases separating them.

The rearrangement links TRBV5-1 to TRBJ1-1; D gene unclear. Trimming took 1 base from V and 0 from J, leaving 13 bases between them. In germline, CDR1 is SGHRS, CDR2 YFSETQ. The CDR3 runs 16 residues. CDR3 loop: CASSLQPGRMNTEAFF. CDR3 nucleotide sequence: TGCGCCAGCAGCTTGCAACCTGGACGGATGAACACTGAAGCTTTCTTT. Filled out from reference TRBV5-1 and TRBJ1-1, the complete variable domain reads KAGVTQTPRYLIKTRGQQVTLSCSPISGHRSVSWYQQTPGQGLQFLFEYFSETQRNKGNFPGRFSGRQFSNSRSEMNVSTLELGDSALYLCASSLQPGRMNTEAFFGQGTRLTVV.

The V and J genes are TRBV11-3 and TRBJ2-3, with D possibly matching TRBD2 (6 bases). The CDR3 extends over 15 amino acids. Germline V gene lookup returns CDR1 SGHNT and CDR2 YENEEA. V lost 5 bases and J 4 bases, leaving 16 bases between the germline ends. The CDR3 protein is CASSPLRASADTQYF. The DNA of the CDR3 is TGTGCCAGCAGCCCGCTGAGGGCTAGCGCAGATACGCAGTATTTT. The full variable domain, with the rest looked up from reference TRBV11-3 and TRBJ2-3, is EAGVVQSPRYKIIEKKQPVAFWCNPISGHNTLYWYLQNLGQGPELLIRYENEEAVDDSQLPKDRFSAERLKGVDSTLKIQPAELGDSAVYLCASSPLRASADTQYFGPGTRLTVL.

This chain joins TRBV30 and TRBJ1-4; D unresolved. The CDR3 has 15 amino acids. Germline lookup yields CDR1 GTSNPN and CDR2 SVGIG (reference sequence). V lost 3 bases and J lost 8, with 19 bases in between. CDR3 in amino acids: CAWRRPGAGGEKLFF. The CDR3 DNA reads as TGTGCCTGGAGACGTCCGGGAGCTGGAGGGGAAAAACTGTTTTTT.

This clonotype was recorded once. The chain joins TRBV6-6 to TRBJ2-4; a weak D match, TRBD1 (5 bases). Per the germline V gene, CDR1 is MNHNY and CDR2 is SVGAGI (reference sequence). V lost 5 bases, J lost 5 bases, and 13 bases lay in between. This CDR3 has 14 residues. CDR3 nucleotide sequence: TGTGCCAGCAGTCAGCAGGGAAGCCAAAACATTCAGTACTTC. Amino acid sequence: CASSQQGSQNIQYF.